The source of this TCR beta chain is a study of blood T cell repertoires in COVID-19. Study at large: Donors in the United States, Italy and Spain gave samples during acute or convalescent COVID-19. In each case, the material was cDNA or gDNA derived from T cells, B-cell-depleted T cells, or PBMCs.

In this sample, this clone turned up a few times. Clones were read by immunoSEQ multiplex PCR, and TCRdb kept only the in-frame ones, dropping some. The repertoire holds about 340,000 clones, with approximately 86% as singletons. This CDR3 has 13 amino acids. In germline, CDR1 is GTSNPN, CDR2 SVGIG (reference sequence). V trimming: 0 bases; J trimming: 10 bases; junction bases outside the gene matches: 8. Seattle patients were enrolled while actively infected and followed longitudinally. This chain connects TRBV30 to TRBJ1-1, with 7 positions matching TRBD1. Source material: peripheral blood. The receptor was isolated from a woman aged 55-69 years with COVID-19, enrolled during active disease. This chain's CDR3 is CAWSVARGVRAFF. The CDR3 DNA reads TGTGCCTGGAGTGTAGCCAGGGGGGTTCGAGCTTTCTTT. The full variable domain, completed using reference TRBV30 and TRBJ1-1, is SQTIHQWPATLVQPVGSPLSLECTVEGTSNPNLYWYRQAAGRGLQLLFYSVGIGQISSEVPQNLSASRPQDRQFILSSKKLLLSDSGFYLCAWSVARGVRAFFGQGTRLTVV.